The 13 T cell receptor beta chains in this list originate from one sample, sequenced in a study of Graves' ophthalmopathy and Graves' hyperthyroidism. The authors amplified TCR beta CDR3 regions from RNA transcripts. RT-PCR with HTBI primers came first, then second-round multiplex PCR. Each CDR3 protein gets one entry after TCRdb re-called the multiplex PCR reads with MiXCR. The sample contains approximately 700,000 distinct CDR3 sequences, roughly 41% of which appear only once. The sequenced sample consisted of peripheral blood. These receptors were collected from an adult man with Graves' ophthalmopathy.

This clonotype has only a few counts. The chain joins TRBV2 to TRBJ2-3; D remains ambiguous. V lost 5 bases, J lost 3 bases, and 6 bases lay in between. This CDR3 has 12 residues. The V gene's germline CDR1 is SNHLY and CDR2 FYNNEI. CDR3 region: CASSWNTDTQYF. As DNA, the CDR3 is TGTGCCAGCAGTTGGAATACAGATACGCAGTATTTT.

This clonotype has ten or more counts. The chain couples TRBV29-1 to TRBJ2-7; no definite D call. Trimming removed 7 bases at V and 3 bases at J, with 16 bases between. In germline, CDR1 is SQVTM, CDR2 ANQGSEA. The CDR3 consists of 13 residues. The CDR3 here is CSAAGRKDYEQYF. The CDR3 DNA follows: TGCAGCGCCGCCGGACGGAAAGACTACGAGCAGTACTTC.

The V call is TRBV4-1, the J call TRBJ2-5; D perhaps matches TRBD1 (5 bases). Deletions cut 4 bases from V and 2 bases from J, with 14 bases between. The CDR3 contains 15 residues. Germline V gives CDR1 MGHRA, CDR2 YSYEKL. The CDR3, as DNA: TGCGCCAGCAGCCGCATCCCGACAGCTCAAGAGACCCAGTACTTC. It is translated as CASSRIPTAQETQYF.

The chain has TRBV5-1 and TRBJ1-2, with D possibly TRBD1 on 5 matching bases. Per germline, CDR1 SGHRS and CDR2 YFSETQ. Trimming took 4 bases from V and 0 from J, leaving 10 bases between them. The CDR3 is 14 residues long. The CDR3 DNA sequence: TGCGCCAGCAGCGGCGGGGGGGCTAACTATGGCTACACCTTC. Amino acid sequence: CASSGGGANYGYTF.

The chain joins TRBV11-2 to TRBJ2-5, with 9 bases matching TRBD1. TRBJ2-7 matches the DNA end more closely, so the J call is doubtful. This CDR3 is built from 13 residues. Germline V CDR1 and CDR2: SGHAT, FQNNGV. As DNA, the CDR3 is TGTGCCAGCAGCCGAATGACAGGGGGCGAGCAGTACTTC. Encoded protein: CASSRMTGGEQYF.

This clonotype was detected ten times or more. The chain combines TRBV20-1 with TRBJ1-2; D is unclear. This CDR3 region has 12 residues. Germline lookup yields CDR1 DFQATT and CDR2 SNEGSKA (reference sequence). V was cut by 5 bases and J by 2 bases, with 9 bases left in between. This CDR3 reads CSAADGNYGYTF. As DNA, the CDR3 is TGCAGTGCTGCCGACGGGAACTATGGCTACACCTTC.

This clonotype was seen a few times. This chain links TRBV20-1 with TRBJ1-1; the match to TRBD1 covers 9 bases. This CDR3 spans 14 amino acids. The germline V gene has CDR1 DFQATT and CDR2 SNEGSKA (reference sequence). V dropped 1 base and J dropped 4; count of bases not matched to a gene: 4. The CDR3 protein is CSARADRGSTEAFF. The CDR3 nucleotides read TGCAGTGCTAGAGCGGACAGGGGCTCCACTGAAGCTTTCTTT.

This clonotype was counted at least ten times. The chain uses TRBV29-1 and TRBJ1-2; D may be TRBD1 (5 bases). CDR1 is SQVTM and CDR2 is ANQGSEA in the germline V gene. The CDR3 runs to 11 residues. V lost 4 bases and J 4 bases, leaving 7 bases between the germline ends. CDR3 sequence reads: CSVGQTYGYTF. For the CDR3, the DNA is TGCAGCGTTGGACAGACCTATGGCTACACCTTC.

The V call is TRBV2, the J call TRBJ2-7; TRBD1 agrees at 9 bases. This CDR3 has 9 residues. Germline CDR1 and CDR2: SNHLY and FYNNEI. CDR3 residues: CADRGEQYF. CDR3 coding DNA: TGTGCGGACAGGGGCGAGCAGTACTTC. Drawing the rest from reference TRBV2 and TRBJ2-7, the complete variable domain is EPEVTQTPSHQVTQMGQEVILRCVPISNHLYFYWYRQILGQKVEFLVSFYNNEISEKSEIFDDQFSVERPDGSNFTLKIRSTKLEDSAMYFCADRGEQYFGPGTRLTVT.

The rearrangement links TRBV7-6 to TRBJ1-3; perhaps TRBD1 as D (5 bases). This CDR3 spans 14 amino acids. Germline CDR1 and CDR2: SGHVS and FNYEAQ. With 5 bases removed from V and 4 bases from J, the gap between germline ends came to 12 bases. The CDR3 coding sequence is TGTGCCAGCAGCGTGGGGCAACAAGGAAACACCATATATTTT. Translation gives CASSVGQQGNTIYF.

The chain employs TRBV29-1 and TRBJ2-6, with D unclear. Per germline, CDR1 SQVTM and CDR2 ANQGSEA. V dropped 3 bases and J dropped 4 bases, with 10 bases sitting between them. CDR3 length: 14 amino acids. The CDR3 sequence is CSVDWAQGANVLTF. The CDR3 coding sequence is TGCAGCGTTGACTGGGCCCAGGGGGCCAACGTCCTGACTTTC.

This clonotype has at least ten counts. This chain links TRBV7-2 with TRBJ2-7; D is perhaps TRBD2 (6 bases). The CDR3 loop spans 12 amino acids. Germline CDR1 reads SGHTA; CDR2 reads FQGNSA. V was pared by 4 bases and J by 2 bases, with 6 bases between. DNA of the CDR3: TGTGCCAGCAGCTCGGGGGCCTACGAGCAGTACTTC. Amino acids: CASSSGAYEQYF.

With respect to this clonotype: A much larger clone lies one base from this, so it may be a read error. The chain couples TRBV29-1 to TRBJ2-5; the D gene could be TRBD1 or TRBD2 (6 bases each). The CDR3 contains 14 residues. The germline CDR1 and CDR2 sequences are SQVTM and ANQGSEA. V was pared by 7 bases and J by 4 bases, with 19 bases between. The CDR3 protein is CSGLDRRGLETQYF. CDR3 nucleotides: TGCAGCGGCCTCGACCGCAGGGGACTAGAGACCCAGTACTTC.